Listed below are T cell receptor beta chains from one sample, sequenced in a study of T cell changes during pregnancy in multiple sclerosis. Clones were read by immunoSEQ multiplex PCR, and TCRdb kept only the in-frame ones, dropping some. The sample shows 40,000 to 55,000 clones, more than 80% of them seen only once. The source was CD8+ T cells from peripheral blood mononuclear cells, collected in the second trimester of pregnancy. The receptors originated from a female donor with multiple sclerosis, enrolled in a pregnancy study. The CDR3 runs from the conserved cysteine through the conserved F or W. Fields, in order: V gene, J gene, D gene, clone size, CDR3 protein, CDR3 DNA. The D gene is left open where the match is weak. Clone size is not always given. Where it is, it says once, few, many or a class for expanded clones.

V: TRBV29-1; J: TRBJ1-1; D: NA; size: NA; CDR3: CSVLQDEAFF; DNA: TGCAGCGTCCTACAGGACGAAGCTTTCTTT
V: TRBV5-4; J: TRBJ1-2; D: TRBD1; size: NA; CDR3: CASSLEGANGGYTF; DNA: TGTGCCAGCAGCTTGGAGGGGGCTAATGGAGGCTACACCTTC
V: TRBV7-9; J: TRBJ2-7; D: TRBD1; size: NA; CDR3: CASSGTGTGGYYEQYF; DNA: TGTGCCAGCAGCGGTACCGGGACAGGGGGGTACTACGAGCAGTACTTC
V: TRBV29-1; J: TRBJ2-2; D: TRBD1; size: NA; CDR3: CSVEIQGWVNTGELFF; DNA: TGCAGCGTTGAAATACAGGGGTGGGTAAACACCGGGGAGCTGTTTTTT
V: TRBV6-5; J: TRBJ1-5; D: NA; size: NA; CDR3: CASSYGPQGSNQPQHF; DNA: TGTGCCAGCAGTTACGGACCTCAGGGTAGCAATCAGCCCCAGCATTTT
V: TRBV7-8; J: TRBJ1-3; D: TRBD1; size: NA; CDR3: CASSVGTGTNQAGNTIYF; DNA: TGTGCCAGCAGCGTGGGGACAGGAACAAATCAGGCTGGAAACACCATATATTTT
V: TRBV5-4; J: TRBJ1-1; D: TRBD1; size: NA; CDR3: CASSLFRDSNTEAFF; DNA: TGTGCCAGCAGCTTATTCCGGGACAGTAACACTGAAGCTTTCTTT
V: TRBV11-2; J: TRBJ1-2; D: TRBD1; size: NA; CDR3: CASSLGQGAGGYGYTF; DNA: TGTGCCAGCAGCTTAGGTCAGGGGGCAGGGGGATATGGCTACACCTTC
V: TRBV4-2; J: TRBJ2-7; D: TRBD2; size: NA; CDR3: CASSQDGTSGFYEQYF; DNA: TGTGCCAGCAGCCAAGATGGGACTAGCGGGTTTTACGAGCAGTACTTC
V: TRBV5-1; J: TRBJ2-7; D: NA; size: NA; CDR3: CASSFNSGTPSEQYF; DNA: TGCGCCAGCAGCTTTAACTCCGGGACACCCTCCGAGCAGTACTTC
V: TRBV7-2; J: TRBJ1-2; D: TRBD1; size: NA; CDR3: CASIPGTGSGYTF; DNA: TGTGCCAGCATTCCCGGGACAGGGAGTGGCTACACCTTC
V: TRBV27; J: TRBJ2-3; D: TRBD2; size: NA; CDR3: CASSLLAGGPDTQYF; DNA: TGTGCCAGCAGTTTACTAGCGGGGGGGCCAGATACGCAGTATTTT
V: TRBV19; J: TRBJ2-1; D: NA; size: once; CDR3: CASRGAGAWEGHNEQFF; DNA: TGTGCCAGTAGGGGGGCGGGGGCTTGGGAGGGACACAATGAGCAGTTCTTC
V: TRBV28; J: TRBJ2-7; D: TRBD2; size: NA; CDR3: CASIMRGADEQYF; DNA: TGTGCCAGCATAATGCGGGGGGCAGACGAGCAGTACTTC
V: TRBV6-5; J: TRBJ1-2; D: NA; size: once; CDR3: CASRAEVADLYGYTF; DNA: TGTGCCAGCAGGGCCGAGGTGGCAGACCTCTATGGCTACACCTTC
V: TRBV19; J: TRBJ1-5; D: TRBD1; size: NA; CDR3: CASSRTGINQPQHF; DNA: TGTGCCAGTAGTCGGACAGGGATCAATCAGCCCCAGCATTTT
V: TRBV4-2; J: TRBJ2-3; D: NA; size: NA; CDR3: CASSQELEADTQYF; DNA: TGTGCCAGCAGCCAAGAACTAGAGGCAGATACGCAGTATTTT
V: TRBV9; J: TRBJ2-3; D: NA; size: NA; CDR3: CASSVGGGGTDTQYF; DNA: TGTGCCAGCAGCGTAGGAGGGGGAGGCACAGATACGCAGTATTTT
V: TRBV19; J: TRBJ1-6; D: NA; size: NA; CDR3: CASSIGQDNSPLHF; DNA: TGTGCCAGTAGTATTGGGCAGGATAATTCACCCCTCCACTTT
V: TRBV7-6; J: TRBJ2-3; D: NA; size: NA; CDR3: CASSPAVTGTQYF; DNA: TGTGCCAGCAGCCCAGCGGTTACCGGCACGCAGTATTTT
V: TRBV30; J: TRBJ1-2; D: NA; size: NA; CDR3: CAWGGLLNYGYTF; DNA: TGTGCCTGGGGGGGACTCCTGAACTATGGCTACACCTTC
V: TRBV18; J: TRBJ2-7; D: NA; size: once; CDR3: CASSPRDAYEQYF; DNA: TGTGCCAGCTCACCCCGGGATGCCTACGAGCAGTACTTC
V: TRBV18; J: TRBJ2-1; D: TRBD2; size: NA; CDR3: CASSAGTSGGNEQFF; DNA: TGTGCCAGCTCGGCCGGGACTAGCGGGGGCAATGAGCAGTTCTTC
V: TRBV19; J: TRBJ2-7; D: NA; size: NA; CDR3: CASSVVRQDHEQYF; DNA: TGTGCCAGTAGTGTAGTCAGGCAGGATCACGAGCAGTACTTC
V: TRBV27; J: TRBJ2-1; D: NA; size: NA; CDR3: CASSLSGTNNEQFF; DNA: TGTGCCAGCAGTTTATCAGGGACAAACAATGAGCAGTTCTTC
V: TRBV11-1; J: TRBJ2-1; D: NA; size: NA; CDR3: CASSLSGARNNEQFF; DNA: TGTGCCAGCAGCTTATCAGGGGCGCGGAACAATGAGCAGTTCTTC
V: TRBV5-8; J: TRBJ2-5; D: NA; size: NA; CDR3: CASSLLRDTTLGETQYF; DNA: TGTGCCAGCAGCTTGCTCCGGGACACTACCCTAGGGGAGACCCAGTACTTC
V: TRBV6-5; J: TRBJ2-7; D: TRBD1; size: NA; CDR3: CASSSLTGTYEQYF; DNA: TGTGCCAGCAGTTCCTTGACAGGGACCTACGAGCAGTACTTC
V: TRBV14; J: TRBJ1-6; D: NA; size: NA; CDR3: CASSQMYAGFPTPLHF; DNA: TGTGCCAGCAGCCAAATGTATGCAGGGTTTCCGACACCCCTCCACTTT
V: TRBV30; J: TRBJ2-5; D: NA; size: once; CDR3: CAWSKGVTWQETQYF; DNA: TGTGCCTGGAGTAAGGGGGTGACATGGCAAGAGACCCAGTACTTC
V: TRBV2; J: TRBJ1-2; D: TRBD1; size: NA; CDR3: CASSVLPGQTNYGYTF; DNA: TGTGCCAGCAGTGTATTACCGGGACAGACGAACTATGGCTACACCTTC
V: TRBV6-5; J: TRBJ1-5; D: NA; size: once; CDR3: CASSYAGSNQPQHF; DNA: TGTGCCAGCAGTTATGCCGGGAGCAATCAGCCCCAGCATTTT
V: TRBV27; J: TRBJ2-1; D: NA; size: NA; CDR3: CASSPGSGVGYNEQFF; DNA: TGTGCCAGCAGTCCGGGGTCGGGGGTCGGATACAATGAGCAGTTCTTC
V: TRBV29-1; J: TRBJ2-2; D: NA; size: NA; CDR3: CSVLTGELFF; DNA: TGCAGCGTACTCACCGGGGAGCTGTTTTTT
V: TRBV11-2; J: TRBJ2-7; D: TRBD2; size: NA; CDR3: CASSPWTSGRYYEQYF; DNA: TGTGCCAGCAGCCCATGGACTAGCGGGAGGTACTACGAGCAGTACTTC
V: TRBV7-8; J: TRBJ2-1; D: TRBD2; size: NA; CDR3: CASSLVISGGAQYEQFF; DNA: TGTGCCAGCAGCTTAGTCATTAGCGGGGGGGCCCAGTATGAGCAGTTCTTC
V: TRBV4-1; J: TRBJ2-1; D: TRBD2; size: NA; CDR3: CASSPSGGSSYNEQFF; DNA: TGCGCCAGCAGCCCCAGCGGGGGGAGCTCCTACAATGAGCAGTTCTTC
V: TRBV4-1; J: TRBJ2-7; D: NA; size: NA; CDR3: CASSLSSGPYEQYF; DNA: TGCGCCAGCAGTCTAAGTAGCGGCCCCTACGAGCAGTACTTC
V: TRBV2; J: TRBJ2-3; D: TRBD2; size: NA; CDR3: CASSEASSGVADTQYF; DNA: TGTGCCAGCAGTGAAGCCTCTAGCGGGGTCGCAGATACGCAGTATTTT
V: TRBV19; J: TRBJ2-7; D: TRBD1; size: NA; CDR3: CASSIGTGVLYEQYF; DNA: TGTGCCAGTAGTATCGGGACAGGGGTTCTTTACGAGCAGTACTTC
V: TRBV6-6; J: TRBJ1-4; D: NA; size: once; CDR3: CASTRTNEKLFF; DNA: TGTGCCAGCACCAGAACTAATGAAAAACTGTTTTTT
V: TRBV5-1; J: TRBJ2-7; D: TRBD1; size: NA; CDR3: CASSLGTGDEQYF; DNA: TGCGCCAGCAGCTTAGGGACAGGGGATGAGCAGTACTTC
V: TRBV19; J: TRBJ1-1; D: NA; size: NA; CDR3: CASSGQGATEAFF; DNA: TGTGCCAGTAGTGGTCAAGGGGCTACTGAAGCTTTCTTT
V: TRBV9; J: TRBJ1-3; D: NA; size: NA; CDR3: CASSVDGGGSGNTIYF; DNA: TGTGCCAGCAGCGTAGATGGGGGCGGCTCTGGAAACACCATATATTTT
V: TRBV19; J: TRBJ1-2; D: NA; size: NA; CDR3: CASSPGYGYTF; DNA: TGTGCCAGTAGCCCCGGTTATGGCTACACCTTC
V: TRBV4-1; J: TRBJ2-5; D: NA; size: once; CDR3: CASSPGTTQETQYF; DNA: TGCGCCAGCAGCCCCGGGACAACCCAAGAGACCCAGTACTTC
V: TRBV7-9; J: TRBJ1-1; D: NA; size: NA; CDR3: CASSLVETVEAFF; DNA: TGTGCCAGCAGCTTAGTGGAGACAGTAGAGGCTTTCTTT
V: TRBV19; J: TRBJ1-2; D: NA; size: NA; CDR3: CAAGPKDYGYTF; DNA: TGTGCCGCAGGGCCCAAGGACTATGGCTACACCTTC
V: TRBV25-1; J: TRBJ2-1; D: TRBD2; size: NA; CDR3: CASSAGTSGRVYNEQFF; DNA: TGTGCCAGCAGTGCCGGGACTAGCGGGAGGGTATACAATGAGCAGTTCTTC
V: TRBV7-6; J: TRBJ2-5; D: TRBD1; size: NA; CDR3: CASSLTGQATQYF; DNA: TGTGCCAGCAGCTTGACAGGGCAGGCGACCCAGTACTTC
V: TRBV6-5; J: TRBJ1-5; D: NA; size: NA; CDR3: CASSPFLSSNQPQHF; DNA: TGTGCCAGCAGTCCGTTCTTGTCTAGCAATCAGCCCCAGCATTTT
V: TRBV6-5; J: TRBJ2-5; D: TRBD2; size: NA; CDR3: CASSTISQRGETQYF; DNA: TGTGCCAGCAGTACCATTTCTCAGCGGGGGGAGACCCAGTACTTC
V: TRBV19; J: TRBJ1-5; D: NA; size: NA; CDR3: CASSIVPASLKGQPQHF; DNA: TGTGCCAGTAGTATAGTACCTGCTAGTTTGAAAGGTCAGCCCCAGCATTTT
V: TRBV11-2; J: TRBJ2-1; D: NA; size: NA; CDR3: CASSLGTLRRNEQFF; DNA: TGTGCCAGCAGCTTAGGCACCCTACGGCGGAATGAGCAGTTCTTC
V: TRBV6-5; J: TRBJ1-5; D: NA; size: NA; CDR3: CASSYPGQPQHF; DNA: TGTGCCAGCAGTTACCCCGGGCAGCCCCAGCATTTT
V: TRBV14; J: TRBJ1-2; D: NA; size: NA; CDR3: CASSQDRRVFYTF; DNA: TGTGCCAGCAGCCAAGATCGGAGGGTCTTCTACACCTTC
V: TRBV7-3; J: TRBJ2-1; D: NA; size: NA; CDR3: CASSIGGNEQFF; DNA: TGTGCCAGCAGCATCGGTGGCAATGAGCAGTTCTTC